These T cell receptor beta chains were read from a single sample in a study of cytomegalovirus exposure and HLA in healthy donors. The repertoire was sequenced with immunoSEQ multiplex PCR; TCRdb's copy has only in-frame clones and lacks some. Here the sample spans 160,000 or so clones, about 73% being singletons. Source material: PBMCs. The receptors originated from a woman aged 40 to 50 in good health and CMV-seronegative. The CDR3 runs from the conserved cysteine through the conserved F or W. D genes are given only for firm matches. Expanded clones get a size class; other rows say once, few or many, or leave the size out.

v_call	d_call	clone_size	j_call	cdr3_nt	cdr3_aa
TRBV15	NA	NA	TRBJ2-7	TGTGCCACCAGCAGAGTCCCCCTGTTCTACGAGCAGTACTTC	CATSRVPLFYEQYF
TRBV6-5	TRBD1	NA	TRBJ1-6	TGTGCCAGCACGTTCGGGACAGGGTATAATTCACCCCTCCACTTT	CASTFGTGYNSPLHF
TRBV7-2	TRBD2	NA	TRBJ2-4	TGTGCCAGCAGCTCAGCCGGGACTAGCGGGGGGGCCGAGTATACCAAAAACATTCAGTACTTC	CASSSAGTSGGAEYTKNIQYF
TRBV10-2	NA	NA	TRBJ2-5	TGCGCCAGCAGTGAGAGCGGGTACGGGGACCAGTACTTC	CASSESGYGDQYF
TRBV10-1	TRBD1	NA	TRBJ1-2	TGCGCCATCCTACAGGGGGGGGGTGGCTACACCTTC	CAILQGGGGYTF
TRBV28	TRBD1	NA	TRBJ1-6	TGTGCCAGCAGTTCCGGGACAGGGTGGGTCTCACCCCTCCACTTT	CASSSGTGWVSPLHF
TRBV28	NA	once	TRBJ2-7	TGTGCCAGCATCCAGTTTCCATACGAGCAGTACTTC	CASIQFPYEQYF
TRBV2	NA	once	TRBJ1-1	TGTGCCAGCAGACGGACAGTATCGGGCACTGAAGCTTTCTTT	CASRRTVSGTEAFF
TRBV7-8	NA	few	TRBJ2-1	TGTGCCAGCAGAGACTCGTATGAGCAGTTCTTC	CASRDSYEQFF
TRBV5-6	NA	few	TRBJ2-1	TGTGCCAGCAGCTTTTTCTTAGAGCAGTTCTTC	CASSFFLEQFF
TRBV7-8	TRBD1	NA	TRBJ2-5	TGTGCCAGCAGCTTGTTCGACAGGGCAGGGGAGACCCAGTACTTC	CASSLFDRAGETQYF
TRBV11-2	NA	NA	TRBJ1-1	TGTGCCAGCAGCTACCTGAGGGGAGGGAACACTGAAGCTTTCTTT	CASSYLRGGNTEAFF
TRBV2	NA	NA	TRBJ2-3	TGTGCCAGCAGCGATCTAGCTGGCACAGATACGCAGTATTTT	CASSDLAGTDTQYF
TRBV11-2	TRBD1	NA	TRBJ2-7	TGTGCCAGCAGCGCGACGACAGGGGGCGAGCAGTACTTC	CASSATTGGEQYF
TRBV7-9	TRBD1	NA	TRBJ1-2	TGTGCCAGCAGCTTGGGACAGTGGTACACCTTC	CASSLGQWYTF
TRBV19	TRBD1	NA	TRBJ1-1	TGTGCCAGTAGTTTGACAGGGGGGGCGGTGAACACTGAAGCTTTCTTT	CASSLTGGAVNTEAFF
TRBV21-1	NA	NA	TRBJ2-3	TGTGCCTCCCAGGCAGGGGCCGGTTACACAGATACGCAGTATTTT	CASQAGAGYTDTQYF
TRBV13	TRBD2	NA	TRBJ2-2	TGTGCCAGCAGCGCACCTAGCGGGGGGGCCTCGGACACCGGGGAGCTGTTTTTT	CASSAPSGGASDTGELFF
TRBV7-9	TRBD1	NA	TRBJ1-1	TGTGCCAGCAGCTTCTCCGGGACAGGGTCGAACACTGAAGCTTTCTTT	CASSFSGTGSNTEAFF
TRBV7-2	NA	NA	TRBJ2-7	TGTGCCAGCAGCTCCTCACCTTGGGGCTCCTACGAGCAGTACTTC	CASSSSPWGSYEQYF
TRBV5-6	NA	once	TRBJ1-1	TGTGCCAGCAGCTTAGGGGTGAACACTGAAGCTTTCTTT	CASSLGVNTEAFF
TRBV5-1	NA	NA	TRBJ2-7	TGCGCCAGCAGCTTGGTTGGGGGCTCCACCTACGAGCAGTACTTC	CASSLVGGSTYEQYF
TRBV27	NA	NA	TRBJ2-7	TGTGCCAGCAGAGGTGTCTACGAGAGGGAGCAGTACTTC	CASRGVYEREQYF
TRBV6-8	TRBD2	NA	TRBJ2-3	TGTGCCAGCAGTACCGGACTAGCGGGGGACGCAGATACGCAGTATTTT	CASSTGLAGDADTQYF
TRBV5-4	NA	NA	TRBJ2-1	TGTGCCAGCAGCTTGGGGATCGCGGGGAATGAGCAGTTCTTC	CASSLGIAGNEQFF
TRBV18	NA	few	TRBJ1-4	TGTGCCAGCTCCCTGAATGAAAAACTGTTTTTT	CASSLNEKLFF
TRBV5-1	TRBD1	NA	TRBJ2-3	TGCGCCAGCAGCTTGGGGAACAGGGGATACACAGATACGCAGTATTTT	CASSLGNRGYTDTQYF
TRBV28	NA	NA	TRBJ1-6	TGTGCCAGCAGTAGAGGGTACGAGTCACCCCTCCACTTT	CASSRGYESPLHF
TRBV5-4	NA	NA	TRBJ1-3	TGTGCCAGCAGCTTGAGTCAGGGGAGCTCTGGAAACACCATATATTTT	CASSLSQGSSGNTIYF
TRBV6-1	TRBD2	NA	TRBJ2-7	TGTGCCAGCAGCCCCAGCGGGGTTCTCTCCTACGAGCAGTACTTC	CASSPSGVLSYEQYF
TRBV14	NA	NA	TRBJ1-1	TGTGCCAGCAGCCAATTCTTTTCGGGGAACACTGAAGCTTTCTTT	CASSQFFSGNTEAFF
TRBV4-1	NA	NA	TRBJ1-5	TGCGCCAGCAGCCAAGAGTTCCGGGTGACGACGAATCAGCCCCAGCATTTT	CASSQEFRVTTNQPQHF
TRBV7-8	TRBD1	NA	TRBJ2-4	TGTGCCAGCAGCTTAGCGGCGAGGGGGCTGGCCAAAAACATTCAGTACTTC	CASSLAARGLAKNIQYF